A single sample is the source of the 13 T cell receptor beta chains below, sequenced in a study of T cells in Graves' hyperthyroidism and ophthalmopathy. RNA transcripts yielded amplified TCR beta CDR3 regions. The HTBI primer set was used in a first-round RT-PCR of the TCR CDR3. One entry per CDR3 protein results from TCRdb running MiXCR on the multiplex PCR reads. The table lists under 350,000 distinct CDR3 sequences, less than 30% of them singletons. Material for sequencing was blood. Receptors originate from a man aged 40-49 years with Graves' hyperthyroidism that later progressed to Graves' ophthalmopathy.

This clonotype was counted many times. This chain connects TRBV12-3 or TRBV12-4 to TRBJ2-2, with no clear D. The length of the CDR3 is 12 residues. Deletions cut 11 bases from V and 0 bases from J, with 7 bases between. CDR3 protein: CAAPANTGELFF. The CDR3 DNA sequence: TGTGCCGCCCCAGCGAACACCGGGGAGCTGTTTTTT.

A word on this clonotype: This sequence may be a read error, since a much larger clone differs from it by one base. The gene calls are TRBV20-1 and TRBJ2-5, with D perhaps given as TRBD1 or TRBD2 (5 bases each). Per the germline V gene, CDR1 is DFQATT and CDR2 is SNEGSKA (reference sequence). The CDR3 spans 13 residues. The CDR3 nucleotides read TGCAGTGCTAGAGCCCCCGAAGGGGAGATCCAGTACTTC. Its protein is CSARAPEGEIQYF.

V and J are TRBV5-5 and TRBJ2-7; 9 bases are shared with TRBD1. From germline, CDR1 is SGHKS and CDR2 YYEKEE (reference sequence). The CDR3 runs 14 residues. V was pared by 4 bases and J by 5 bases, with 7 bases of the junction left unmatched. The CDR3 sequence: CASSIGTGFHEQYF. The CDR3 coding sequence is TGTGCCAGCAGCATCGGGACAGGGTTTCACGAGCAGTACTTC.

This clonotype was picked up many times. The chain employs TRBV2 and TRBJ2-2; D gene uncertain. Germline CDR1 reads SNHLY; CDR2 reads FYNNEI. Trimming took off 5 bases at V and 4 bases at J, with 14 bases between the two ends. This CDR3 spans 15 amino acids. The CDR3 is CASSPDGRITGELFF. The CDR3 DNA follows: TGTGCCAGCAGTCCGGACGGACGAATCACCGGGGAGCTGTTTTTT.

The CDR3 sequence is CASSPGQGGEGYTF. The DNA for the CDR3 is TGTGCCAGCAGTCCCGGACAGGGCGGGGAAGGCTACACCTTC. The chain links TRBV12-3 or TRBV12-4 to TRBJ1-2; 8 bases match TRBD1. The CDR3 totals 14 residues. Trimming at V came to 5 bases and at J to 8 bases, leaving 10 bases not matched to a gene.

This clonotype turned up a few times. As the CDR3 is not closed by the conserved phenylalanine or tryptophan, this likely results from a read error. The V and J genes are TRBV25-1 and TRBJ2-7; 7 bases are shared with TRBD1. CDR3 length: 15 amino acids. The V and J ends lost 3 bases and 3 bases, in that order; junction bases with no gene match: 8. Per the germline V gene, CDR1 is MGHDK and CDR2 is SYGVNS. CDR3 region: CASSDLRQGYYEQYC. Written as DNA, the CDR3 is TGTGCCAGCAGTGATCTTAGACAGGGATACTACGAGCAGTACTGC.

This chain uses TRBV12-3 or TRBV12-4 with TRBJ1-2; 9 positions match TRBD1. The CDR3 spans 15 residues. The V gene end was trimmed by 5 bases and the J gene end by 3 bases; junction bases not matched to a gene: 7. The CDR3 DNA is TGTGCCAGCAGTGAACCGGGACAGGGAGACTATGGCTACACCTTC. This translates into CASSEPGQGDYGYTF.

V is TRBV10-1 and J is TRBJ2-7, with D maybe TRBD2 (6 bases). Trimming took 6 bases from V and 2 from J, leaving 11 bases between them. CDR3 size: 13 residues. The germline V gene encodes CDR1 WNHNN and CDR2 SYGVQD (reference sequence). In DNA, the CDR3 is TGCGCCAGCAGGAGGGACTTAACCTACGAGCAGTACTTC. Protein: CASRRDLTYEQYF.

This clonotype appeared many times. The rearrangement links TRBV15 to TRBJ1-1, with TRBD1 identical over 8 bases. From germline, CDR1 is LNHNV and CDR2 YYDKDF (reference sequence). Unmatched junction bases numbered 7, after V lost 4 bases and J lost 3 bases. The CDR3 has 15 residues. In DNA, the CDR3 is TGTGCCACCAGCACAGGGACAGGTAGGGACACTGAAGCTTTCTTT. It codes for CATSTGTGRDTEAFF.

In its sample, this clonotype was seen many times. The CDR3 sequence is CASSDSLRGASQPQHF. The CDR3 nucleotides read TGTGCCAGCAGTGATTCCCTCAGGGGGGCAAGTCAGCCCCAGCATTTT. This sequence joins TRBV2 and TRBJ1-5, with TRBD1 matching 7 bases. Germline assignment: CDR1 SNHLY and CDR2 FYNNEI. The CDR3 covers 16 residues. V lost 3 bases and J lost 6; bases outside the gene matches: 11.

This clonotype has just one count. This chain uses TRBV6-2 or TRBV6-3 with TRBJ2-7; D unclear. Trimming removed 6 bases from V and 7 bases from J, with 10 bases in between. This CDR3 region has 11 residues. CDR1 MNHEY and CDR2 SVGEGT come from the germline V gene. Here the CDR3 reads CASSQLWEQYF. In nucleotides, the CDR3 is TGTGCCAGCAGCCAGCTATGGGAGCAGTACTTC.

The rearrangement uses TRBV2 and TRBJ1-1; tentatively, D is TRBD1 (5 bases). The CDR3 has 11 residues. V lost 2 bases and J 10 bases, leaving 8 bases between the germline ends. Germline V gives CDR1 SNHLY, CDR2 FYNNEI. In DNA, the CDR3 is TGTGCCAGCAGTGAACCGAGGGGAGCTTTCTTT. This encodes CASSEPRGAFF. Full variable domain (outside the CDR3, taken from reference TRBV2 and TRBJ1-1): EPEVTQTPSHQVTQMGQEVILRCVPISNHLYFYWYRQILGQKVEFLVSFYNNEISEKSEIFDDQFSVERPDGSNFTLKIRSTKLEDSAMYFCASSEPRGAFFGQGTRLTVV.

This chain links TRBV6-1 with TRBJ1-5; D is unresolved. This CDR3 has 14 residues. Between the trimmed V and J ends, which lost 8 bases and 3 bases, there was a span of 14 bases. The germline V gene has CDR1 MNHNS and CDR2 SASEGT. This CDR3 reads CASVDRGSNQPQHF. The DNA for the CDR3 is TGTGCCAGCGTGGACCGCGGATCCAATCAGCCCCAGCATTTT.